A single sample is the source of the 15 T cell receptor beta chains below, sequenced in a study of T cells after yellow fever vaccination. TCRdb re-called the 5' RACE reads through MiXCR, storing one row per CDR3 protein. In the table there are hundreds of thousands of distinct CDR3 sequences, approximately 13% of which are singletons. The starting material was PBMCs, obtained on the day of the yellow fever booster vaccination. The source is a man aged 25-40 years who received the YFV17D yellow fever vaccine.

This clonotype was seen only a few times. The V call is TRBV19, the J call TRBJ1-5; TRBD1 aligns across 9 bases. The CDR3 totals 15 residues. Germline CDR1 is LNHDA and CDR2 is SQIVND (reference sequence). V dropped 4 bases and J dropped 6; count of bases not matched to a gene: 7. The CDR3 DNA reads TGTGCCAGTAGTAGGGACAGGGCTGGGGGTCAGCCCCAGCATTTT. Protein sequence: CASSRDRAGGQPQHF.

This clonotype was seen more than once but under ten times. This rearrangement joins TRBV29-1 to TRBJ2-7; possible D gene TRBD2, 5 bases. Germline V lookup: CDR1 SQVTM, CDR2 ANQGSEA. CDR3 length: 13 residues. The V and J ends lost 4 bases and 3 bases respectively, with 13 bases between them. The CDR3 DNA reads as TGCAGCGTTGGAGGGAGCGTGTACTACGAGCAGTACTTC. As protein: CSVGGSVYYEQYF.

J is TRBJ2-7 and V is TRBV28; weak D call: TRBD1 (6 bases). This CDR3 contains 13 residues. The V end was cut by 7 bases, the J end by 2 bases, with 12 bases between. CDR1 is MDHEN, CDR2 SYDVKM, per germline. Written as DNA, the CDR3 is TGTGCCAGCACCGGGACATTCCCCTACGAGCAGTACTTC. As protein: CASTGTFPYEQYF.

This clonotype has at least ten counts. The chain combines TRBV11-1 with TRBJ2-7; either TRBD1 or TRBD2 may supply D (5 bases each). Trimming left V 4 bases short and J 5 bases short, with 9 bases between. The germline V gene has CDR1 SGHAT and CDR2 FQDESV (reference sequence). There are 12 residues in the CDR3. The CDR3 sequence is CASSWWGNEQYF. The CDR3 DNA sequence: TGTGCCAGCAGCTGGTGGGGGAACGAGCAGTACTTC. The full variable domain, completed using reference TRBV11-1 and TRBJ2-7, is EAEVAQSPRYKITEKSQAVAFWCDPISGHATLYWYRQILGQGPELLVQFQDESVVDDSQLPKDRFSAERLKGVDSTLKIQPAELGDSAMYLCASSWWGNEQYFGPGTRLTVT.

Regarding this clonotype: The junction departs from germline at one end; a sequencing error may be responsible. This chain links TRBV18 with TRBJ1-1; 7 bases fit TRBD1. CDR1 is KGHSH and CDR2 is LQKENI in the germline V gene. The CDR3 contains 15 residues. CDR3 sequence reads: CASLRQGRANTEGFF. In nucleotides, the CDR3 is TGTGCCAGCCTTAGACAGGGAAGAGCAAACACTGAAGGTTTCTTT.

V is TRBV7-2 and J is TRBJ1-6; D is unclear. V was cut by 1 base and J by 3 bases, with 10 bases left in between. Germline CDR1 SGHTA, CDR2 FQGNSA. The CDR3 runs to 16 residues. The CDR3 reads CASSLVTPSYNSPLHF. As DNA, the CDR3 is TGTGCCAGCAGCTTAGTAACACCAAGCTATAATTCACCCCTCCACTTT.

V and J are TRBV27 and TRBJ2-1; 11 positions agree with TRBD2. CDR3 size: 16 residues. Germline assignment: CDR1 MNHEY and CDR2 SMNVEV (reference sequence). V shed 5 bases, J shed 8 bases, and the junction held 11 bases outside the gene matches. The CDR3 DNA sequence: TGTGCCAGCAGTCGCACCCTAGCGGGAGGTTGGGATGAGCAGTTCTTC. The encoded protein is CASSRTLAGGWDEQFF.

This clonotype has only a few counts. V usage is TRBV7-2 and J usage is TRBJ2-1; 11 bases agree with TRBD2. Trimming removed 1 base from V and 7 bases from J; junction bases left unmatched: 9. The CDR3 spans 17 residues. The germline V gene has CDR1 SGHTA and CDR2 FQGNSA. The chain's CDR3 is CASSLVVLAGGTNEQFF. The CDR3 DNA follows: TGTGCCAGCAGCTTAGTTGTTCTAGCGGGAGGAACGAATGAGCAGTTCTTC.

The chain employs TRBV24-1 and TRBJ2-4; TRBD2 is a possible D gene (6 bases). The CDR3 sequence is 15 residues long. V lost 2 bases and J lost 4, with 11 bases in between. Germline V gene data show CDR1 as KGHDR and CDR2 as SFDVKD. The CDR3 loop is CATSDSAGGKNIQYF. The CDR3 nucleotides read TGTGCCACCAGTGATTCAGCCGGGGGTAAAAACATTCAGTACTTC.

This chain connects TRBV7-6 to TRBJ2-1; the match to TRBD2 covers 7 bases. CDR3 length: 15 amino acids. Germline CDR1 and CDR2: SGHVS and FNYEAQ. Germline trimming cut 1 base from V and 5 bases from J; bases unmatched to any gene: 5. CDR3 in DNA: TGTGCCAGCAGCTTAGGTCCAGCGGGGAACAATGAGCAGTTCTTC. Amino acid sequence: CASSLGPAGNNEQFF.

There are a few counts of this clonotype. This chain links TRBV20-1 with TRBJ2-7; tentatively, D is TRBD1 (5 bases). This CDR3 spans 15 amino acids. V lost 4 bases, J lost 3 bases, and 19 bases lay in between. From germline, CDR1 is DFQATT and CDR2 SNEGSKA (reference sequence). DNA for the CDR3: TGCAGTGCTACCACTGAGCCCGGACACGTCTACGAGCAGTACTTC. Translation: CSATTEPGHVYEQYF.

V usage is TRBV20-1 and J usage is TRBJ2-3; D may correspond to TRBD1 or TRBD2 (6 bases each). The CDR3 sequence is 16 residues long. V lost 3 bases to trimming and J lost 3 bases, with 19 bases between them. CDR1 DFQATT and CDR2 SNEGSKA come from the germline V gene (reference sequence). CDR3 nucleotide sequence: TGCAGTGCTAGGGGGGGCAGCCAAGGCACAACAGATACGCAGTATTTT. It specifies CSARGGSQGTTDTQYF.

This clonotype was counted between two and nine times. This chain joins TRBV7-2 and TRBJ1-5, with D unresolved. V lost 1 base and J lost 0, with 10 bases in between. Germline CDR1 SGHTA, CDR2 FQGNSA. This CDR3 region has 16 residues. The CDR3 sequence: CASSLVGGPSNQPQHF. The CDR3 nucleotides are TGTGCCAGCAGCTTAGTGGGAGGGCCTAGCAATCAGCCCCAGCATTTT.

The gene calls are TRBV20-1 and TRBJ2-7; 12 bases agree with TRBD2. Germline lookup yields CDR1 DFQATT and CDR2 SNEGSKA (reference sequence). The junction had 9 bases not matched to a gene; V was cut back by 6 bases and J by 0 bases. CDR3 size: 16 residues. The DNA for the CDR3 is TGCAGTGCCCGAGGGACTAGCGGGCTTAGCTCCTACGAGCAGTACTTC. The encoded protein is CSARGTSGLSSYEQYF.

As regards this clonotype: An end of the junction does not agree with germline; a read error may underlie this. This rearrangement joins TRBV5-4 to TRBJ2-7; tentatively, D is TRBD2 (5 bases). Germline CDR1 reads SGHNT; CDR2 reads YYREEE (reference sequence). The CDR3 sequence is 13 residues long. The CDR3 DNA follows: TGTGCCAGCAGCCCGGAGGTTGTGACCGAGCCTGACTTC. Translation gives CASSPEVVTEPDF.